This TCR beta chain appears in the sequencing data of a study of cytomegalovirus exposure and HLA in healthy donors. Clones were read by immunoSEQ multiplex PCR, and TCRdb kept only the in-frame ones, dropping some. Among about 160,000 clones listed, roughly 90% were seen once. The TCR sequence derives from a young woman in good health and CMV-seropositive. Material for sequencing was PBMCs.

This CDR3 reads CASSLEGLAGNEQFF. In DNA form, the CDR3 reads TGTGCCAGCAGCTTAGAGGGACTAGCGGGCAATGAGCAGTTCTTC. V is TRBV7-6 and J is TRBJ2-1, with 12 bases identical to TRBD2. Germline CDR1 reads SGHVS; CDR2 reads FNYEAQ. Trimming removed 1 base from V and 6 bases from J; junction bases left unmatched: 1. This CDR3 spans 15 amino acids. Full variable domain (rest looked up from reference TRBV7-6 and TRBJ2-1): GAGVSQSPRYKVTKRGQDVALRCDPISGHVSLYWYRQALGQGPEFLTYFNYEAQQDKSGLPNDRFSAERPEGSISTLTIQRTEQRDSAMYRCASSLEGLAGNEQFFGPGTRLTVL.